This T cell receptor beta chain was recorded in a study of CD8 T cells in Susac syndrome. The germline V and J ends were trimmed by 0 bases and 5 bases, with 13 bases remaining between them. The germline V gene encodes CDR1 MNHEY and CDR2 SVGEGT. CDR3 size: 15 residues. RNA in amounts of about 0.5 to 1 ug was reverse transcribed with random hexamers. Across 54 Vbeta and 13 Jbeta, immunoSEQ multiplex PCR amplified TCR beta CDR3. TCRdb redid the calling of the immunoSEQ multiplex PCR reads with MiXCR, one entry per CDR3 protein. The sample yields 120,000 or so distinct CDR3 sequences, 85% to 95% seen once. TCR beta from blood CD8+ and CD4+ T cells was sequenced.

Material for sequencing was CD4+ T cells from PBMCs. This TCR was recovered from a human donor with multiple sclerosis. The chain combines TRBV6-2 or TRBV6-3 with TRBJ2-5; D may correspond to TRBD1 or TRBD2 (5 bases each). Here the CDR3 DNA reads TGTGCCAGCAGTTACTCTGGGGCCAGGAGGGAGACCCAGTACTTC. Encoded protein: CASSYSGARRETQYF.